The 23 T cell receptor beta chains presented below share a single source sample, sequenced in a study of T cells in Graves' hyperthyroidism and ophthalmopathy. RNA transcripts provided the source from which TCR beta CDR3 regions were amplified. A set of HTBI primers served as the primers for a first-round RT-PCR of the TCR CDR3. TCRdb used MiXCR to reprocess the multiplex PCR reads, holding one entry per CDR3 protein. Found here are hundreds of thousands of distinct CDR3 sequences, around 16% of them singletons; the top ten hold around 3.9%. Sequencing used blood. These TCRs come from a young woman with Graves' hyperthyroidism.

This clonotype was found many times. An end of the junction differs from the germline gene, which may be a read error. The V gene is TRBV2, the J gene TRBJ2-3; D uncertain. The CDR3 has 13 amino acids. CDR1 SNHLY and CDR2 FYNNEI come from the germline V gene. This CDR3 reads CASSGESIDTQYF. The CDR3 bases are TGTGCCAGCAGTGGCGAGAGCATAGATACGCAGTATTTT.

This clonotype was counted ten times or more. Here the CDR3 DNA reads TGCGCCAGCAGCTTTGATTCCGGGGCAGAAGCTTTCTTT. Translating gives CASSFDSGAEAFF. The V gene is TRBV5-1, the J gene TRBJ1-1; perhaps TRBD1 as D (5 bases). Germline-derived CDR1 and CDR2 are SGHRS and YFSETQ. Trimming took off 2 bases at V and 8 bases at J, with 13 bases between the two ends. This CDR3 is built from 13 residues. Combining the CDR3 with reference TRBV5-1 and TRBJ1-1 gives the whole variable domain KAGVTQTPRYLIKTRGQQVTLSCSPISGHRSVSWYQQTPGQGLQFLFEYFSETQRNKGNFPGRFSGRQFSNSRSEMNVSTLELGDSALYLCASSFDSGAEAFFGQGTRLTVV.

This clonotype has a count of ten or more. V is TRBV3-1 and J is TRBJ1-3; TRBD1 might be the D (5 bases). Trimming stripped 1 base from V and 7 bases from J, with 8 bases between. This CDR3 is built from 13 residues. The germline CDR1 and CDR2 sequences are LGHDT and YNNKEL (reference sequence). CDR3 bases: TGTGCCAGCAGCCAAGTGCGGGGGAACACCATATATTTT. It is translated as CASSQVRGNTIYF.

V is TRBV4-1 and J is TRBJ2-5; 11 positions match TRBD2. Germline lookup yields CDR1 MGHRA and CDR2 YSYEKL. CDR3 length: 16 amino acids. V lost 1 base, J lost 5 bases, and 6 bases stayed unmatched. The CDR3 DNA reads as TGCGCCAGCAGCCAAGCACGGCTAGCGGGAGGTGAGACCCAGTACTTC. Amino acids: CASSQARLAGGETQYF.

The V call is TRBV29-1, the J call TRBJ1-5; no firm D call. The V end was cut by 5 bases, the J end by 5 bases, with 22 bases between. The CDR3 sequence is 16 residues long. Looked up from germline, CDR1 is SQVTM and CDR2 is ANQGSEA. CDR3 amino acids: CSVPERAKPTYQPQHF. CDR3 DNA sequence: TGCAGCGTTCCCGAAAGGGCAAAACCTACATATCAGCCCCAGCATTTT. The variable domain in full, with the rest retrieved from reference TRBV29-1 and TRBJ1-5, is SAVISQKPSRDICQRGTSLTIQCQVDSQVTMMFWYRQQPGQSLTLIATANQGSEATYESGFVIDKFPISRPNLTFSTLTVSNMSPEDSSIYLCSVPERAKPTYQPQHFGDGTRLSIL.

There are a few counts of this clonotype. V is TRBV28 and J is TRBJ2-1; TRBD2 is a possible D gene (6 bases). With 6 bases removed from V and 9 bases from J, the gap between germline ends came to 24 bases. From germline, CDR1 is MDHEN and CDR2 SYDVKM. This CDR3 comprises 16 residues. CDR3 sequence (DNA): TGTGCCAGCAGCCCCTACCCCGCGGGATCGGTGGGTGAGCAGTTCTTC. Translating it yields CASSPYPAGSVGEQFF.

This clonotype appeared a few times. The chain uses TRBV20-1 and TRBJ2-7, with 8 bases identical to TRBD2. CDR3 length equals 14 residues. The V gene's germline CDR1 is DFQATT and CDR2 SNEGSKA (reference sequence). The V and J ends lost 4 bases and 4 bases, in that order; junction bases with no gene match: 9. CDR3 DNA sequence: TGCAGTGCTACCGCCAGCGGGAGAGGTTACGAGCAGTACTTC. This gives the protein CSATASGRGYEQYF.

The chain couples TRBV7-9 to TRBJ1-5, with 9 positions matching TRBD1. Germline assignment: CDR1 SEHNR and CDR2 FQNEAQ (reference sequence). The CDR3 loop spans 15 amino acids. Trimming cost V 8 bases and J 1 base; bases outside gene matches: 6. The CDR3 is CASAFTGGSNQPQHF. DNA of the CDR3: TGTGCCAGCGCCTTTACAGGGGGCAGCAATCAGCCCCAGCATTTT.

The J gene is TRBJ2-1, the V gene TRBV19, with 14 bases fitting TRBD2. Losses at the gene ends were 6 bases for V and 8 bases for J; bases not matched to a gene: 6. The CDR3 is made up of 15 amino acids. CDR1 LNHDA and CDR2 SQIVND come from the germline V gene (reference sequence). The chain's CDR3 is CASSPGTSGRHEQFF. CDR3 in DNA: TGTGCCAGTAGCCCCGGGACTAGCGGGAGACATGAGCAGTTCTTC.

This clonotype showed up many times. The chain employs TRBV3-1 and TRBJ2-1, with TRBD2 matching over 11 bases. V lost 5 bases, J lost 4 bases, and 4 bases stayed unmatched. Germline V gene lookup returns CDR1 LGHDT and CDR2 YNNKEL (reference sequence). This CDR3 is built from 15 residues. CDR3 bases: TGTGCCAGCAGCACTGGACTAGCGGGTTACAATGAGCAGTTCTTC. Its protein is CASSTGLAGYNEQFF.

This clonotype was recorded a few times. CDR3 protein: CASSLRQGAISGANVLTF. The CDR3 coding sequence is TGTGCCAGCAGCTTAAGACAGGGGGCCATCTCTGGGGCCAACGTCCTGACTTTC. The chain combines TRBV7-2 with TRBJ2-6; 10 nucleotides agree with TRBD1. The CDR3 sequence is 18 residues long. Germline V CDR1 and CDR2: SGHTA, FQGNSA. With V trimmed by 2 bases and J by 0 bases, 4 bases remained unmatched.

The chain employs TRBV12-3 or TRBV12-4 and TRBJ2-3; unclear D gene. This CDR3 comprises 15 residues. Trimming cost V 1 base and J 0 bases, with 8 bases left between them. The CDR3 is CASSLVTASTDTQYF. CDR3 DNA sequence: TGTGCCAGCAGTTTAGTCACCGCGAGCACAGATACGCAGTATTTT.

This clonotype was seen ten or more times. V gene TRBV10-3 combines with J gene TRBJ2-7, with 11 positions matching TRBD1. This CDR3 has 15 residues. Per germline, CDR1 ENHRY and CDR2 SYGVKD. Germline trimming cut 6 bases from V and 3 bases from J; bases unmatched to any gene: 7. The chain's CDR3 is CAISPEGTGGYEQYF. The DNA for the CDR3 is TGTGCCATCAGCCCCGAGGGGACAGGGGGCTACGAGCAGTACTTC.

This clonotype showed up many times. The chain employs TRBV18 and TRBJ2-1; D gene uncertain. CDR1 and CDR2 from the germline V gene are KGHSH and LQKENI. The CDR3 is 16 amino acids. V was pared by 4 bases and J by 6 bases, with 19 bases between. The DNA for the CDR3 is TGTGCCAGCTCACGATCCTCACAAAGGATGGGCAATGAGCAGTTCTTC. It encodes CASSRSSQRMGNEQFF.

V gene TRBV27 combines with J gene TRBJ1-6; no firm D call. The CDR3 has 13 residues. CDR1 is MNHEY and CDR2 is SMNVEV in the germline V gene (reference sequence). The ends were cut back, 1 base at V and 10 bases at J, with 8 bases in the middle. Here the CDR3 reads CASSLYSTSPLHF. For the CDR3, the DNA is TGTGCCAGCAGTTTATATAGTACCTCACCCCTCCACTTT.

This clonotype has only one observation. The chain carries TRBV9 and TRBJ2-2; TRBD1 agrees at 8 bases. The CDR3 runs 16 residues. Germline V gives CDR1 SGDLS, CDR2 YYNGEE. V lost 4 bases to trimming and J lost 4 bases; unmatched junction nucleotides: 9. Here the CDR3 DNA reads TGTGCCAGCAGCCCCCCCCAAGGGACAGGCACCGGGGAGCTGTTTTTT. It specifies CASSPPQGTGTGELFF.

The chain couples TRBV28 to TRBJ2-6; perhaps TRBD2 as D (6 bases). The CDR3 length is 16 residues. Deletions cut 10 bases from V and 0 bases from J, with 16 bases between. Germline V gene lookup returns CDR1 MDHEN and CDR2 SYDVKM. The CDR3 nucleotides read TGTGCCACACCCTCGGGGGATCTCTCTGGGGCCAACGTCCTGACTTTC. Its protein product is CATPSGDLSGANVLTF.

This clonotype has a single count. CDR3 DNA sequence: TGTGCCAGCACCCCCGGGCTTCACACTCAGTACTTC. This codes for CASTPGLHTQYF. This chain joins TRBV12-3 or TRBV12-4 and TRBJ2-4; D uncertain. V lost 7 bases and J 12 bases, leaving 16 bases between the germline ends. The CDR3 spans 12 residues.

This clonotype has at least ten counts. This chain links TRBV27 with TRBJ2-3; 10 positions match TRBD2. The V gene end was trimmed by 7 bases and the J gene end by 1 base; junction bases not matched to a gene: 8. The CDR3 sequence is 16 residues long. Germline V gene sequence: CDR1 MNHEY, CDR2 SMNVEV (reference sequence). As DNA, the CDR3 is TGTGCCAGCACTCACCGGAGCGGGGGGGGCACAGATACGCAGTATTTT. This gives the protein CASTHRSGGGTDTQYF.

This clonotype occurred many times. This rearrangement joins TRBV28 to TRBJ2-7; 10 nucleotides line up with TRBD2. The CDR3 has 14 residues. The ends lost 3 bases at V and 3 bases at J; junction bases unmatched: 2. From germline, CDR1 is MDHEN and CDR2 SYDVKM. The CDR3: CASSFRLAGYEQYF. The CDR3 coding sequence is TGTGCCAGCAGTTTCAGACTAGCGGGCTACGAGCAGTACTTC.

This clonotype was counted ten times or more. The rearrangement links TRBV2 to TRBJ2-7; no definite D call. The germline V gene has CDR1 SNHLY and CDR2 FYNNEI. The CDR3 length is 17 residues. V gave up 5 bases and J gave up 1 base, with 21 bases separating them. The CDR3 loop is CASSTLLQFGKSYEQYF. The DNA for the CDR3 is TGTGCCAGCAGTACCCTATTACAGTTTGGGAAGTCCTACGAGCAGTACTTC.

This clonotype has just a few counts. CDR3 sequence (DNA): TGTGCCACCCCCAGCTGGAAAGGACCGAGCACCGGGGAGCTGTTTTTT. This gives the protein CATPSWKGPSTGELFF. This chain links TRBV7-3 with TRBJ2-2, with D unclear. This CDR3 comprises 16 residues. Germline V gene data show CDR1 as SGHTA and CDR2 as FQGTGA. The V end lost 10 bases, the J end lost 4 bases, and 22 bases lay between the germline ends.

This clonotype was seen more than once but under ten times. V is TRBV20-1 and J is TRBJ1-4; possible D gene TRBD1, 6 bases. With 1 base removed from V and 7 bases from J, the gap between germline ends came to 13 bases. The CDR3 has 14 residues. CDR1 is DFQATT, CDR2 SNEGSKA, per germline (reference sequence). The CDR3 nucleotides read TGCAGTGCTAGAGTGGGGACAATGGGTGAAAAACTGTTTTTT. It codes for CSARVGTMGEKLFF.